The 26 T cell receptor beta chains reported below all come from one sample, sequenced in a study of T-cell memory formation after mild COVID-19. TCRdb passed the 5' RACE reads through MiXCR, listing each CDR3 protein once. The sample holds 280,000 or so distinct CDR3 sequences, approximately 8% seen once. The specimen sequenced was PBMCs or a T cell subset sorted from them (not recorded which). The receptors shown here come from a man between 18 and 35 years old who had mild COVID-19 (a few samples of this study predate the infection). Cell type and time point are not known.

J is TRBJ2-1 and V is TRBV7-9; D is unresolved. Trimming left V 1 base short and J 7 bases short, with 8 bases between. The CDR3 has 13 amino acids. Germline CDR1 reads SEHNR; CDR2 reads FQNEAQ (reference sequence). CDR3 protein: CASSLESQNEQFF. DNA of the CDR3: TGTGCCAGCAGCTTAGAGTCCCAAAATGAGCAGTTCTTC. The full variable domain, in which reference TRBV7-9 and TRBJ2-1 provide the parts outside the CDR3, is DTGVSQNPRHKITKRGQNVTFRCDPISEHNRLYWYRQTLGQGPEFLTYFQNEAQLEKSRLLSDRFSAERPKGSFSTLEIQRTEQGDSAMYLCASSLESQNEQFFGPGTRLTVL.

In this sample, this clonotype turned up many times. The V gene is TRBV12-5, the J gene TRBJ2-5; 8 bases line up with TRBD1. The CDR3 loop spans 14 amino acids. Per germline, CDR1 LGHNT and CDR2 FRNRAP. The ends lost 4 bases at V and 4 bases at J; junction bases unmatched: 5. DNA for the CDR3: TGTGCTAGTGGTTGGCAGGGGGCGACAGAGACCCAGTACTTC. Translation: CASGWQGATETQYF. Combining the CDR3 with reference TRBV12-5 and TRBJ2-5 gives the whole variable domain DARVTQTPRHKVTEMGQEVTMRCQPILGHNTVFWYRQTMMQGLELLAYFRNRAPLDDSGMPKDRFSAEMPDATLATLKIQPSEPRDSAVYFCASGWQGATETQYFGPGTRLLVL.

This clonotype came up many times. This sequence joins TRBV12-3 or TRBV12-4 and TRBJ1-1; possibly TRBD1 for D (5 bases). Trimming took off 3 bases at V and 5 bases at J, with 16 bases between the two ends. This CDR3 is built from 15 residues. The CDR3 protein is CASSFPHAGDTEAFF. CDR3 DNA sequence: TGTGCCAGCAGTTTCCCCCACGCGGGGGATACTGAAGCTTTCTTT.

The chain carries TRBV12-3 or TRBV12-4 and TRBJ2-5, with 8 bases that match TRBD1. The CDR3 is made up of 15 amino acids. Germline trimming cut 6 bases from V and 5 bases from J; bases unmatched to any gene: 11. The CDR3 loop is CASSISRGLGETQYF. CDR3 DNA: TGTGCCAGCAGCATTAGCAGGGGGCTCGGGGAGACCCAGTACTTC.

The rearrangement uses TRBV28 and TRBJ2-2, with D uncertain. The V end was cut by 3 bases, the J end by 2 bases, with 13 bases between. This CDR3 comprises 16 residues. The germline gives CDR1 MDHEN, CDR2 SYDVKM. This CDR3 is CASSLDLGFNTGELFF. The CDR3 nucleotides read TGTGCCAGCAGTTTGGATTTAGGGTTCAACACCGGGGAGCTGTTTTTT.

This clonotype was observed a few times. The V gene is TRBV6-5, the J gene TRBJ2-7, with TRBD1 matching over 7 bases. V was clipped by 6 bases and J by 9 bases; unmatched bases: 8. Per germline, CDR1 MNHEY and CDR2 SVGAGI. This CDR3 contains 12 residues. Here the CDR3 DNA reads TGTGCCAGCAGCGACAGGGTTTCTGGGCAGTACTTC. Its protein is CASSDRVSGQYF.

The V and J genes are TRBV12-3 or TRBV12-4 and TRBJ1-1; TRBD1 matches 7 bases. With 5 bases clipped from V and 5 bases from J, the junction kept 5 bases outside the gene matches. This CDR3 spans 13 amino acids. In DNA, the CDR3 is TGTGCCAGCAGTATTAAACAGGGGACTGAAGCTTTCTTT. Translation gives CASSIKQGTEAFF.

At least ten counts were recorded for this clonotype. The chain combines TRBV5-1 with TRBJ1-1, with 8 bases matching TRBD1. The CDR3 totals 16 residues. V lost 3 bases to trimming and J lost 4 bases; unmatched junction nucleotides: 11. The germline V gene encodes CDR1 SGHRS and CDR2 YFSETQ. CDR3 DNA sequence: TGCGCCAGCAGCTCGAAATCAGGGGGCTCTGGCACTGAAGCTTTCTTT. Its protein product is CASSSKSGGSGTEAFF.

In this sample, this clonotype turned up many times. This chain joins TRBV6-4 and TRBJ2-7, with D perhaps being TRBD1 or TRBD2 (5 bases each). This CDR3 contains 14 residues. The germline V gene has CDR1 MRHNA and CDR2 SNTAGT. Deletions cut 5 bases from V and 7 bases from J, with 18 bases between. The chain's CDR3 is CASSPEGTDLEQYF. The DNA of the CDR3 is TGTGCCAGCAGTCCCGAGGGGACGGATTTAGAGCAGTACTTC.

This clonotype was detected only a few times. V is TRBV11-2 and J is TRBJ2-7; D could derive from TRBD1 or TRBD2 (6 bases each). CDR3 size: 15 residues. Trimming removed 5 bases from V and 6 bases from J, with 20 bases in between. The germline V gene has CDR1 SGHAT and CDR2 FQNNGV. The CDR3 reads CASSPPTAGHSEQYF. The DNA of the CDR3 is TGTGCCAGCAGCCCCCCAACGGCGGGACACAGCGAGCAGTACTTC.

This clonotype has a handful of counts. Written as DNA, the CDR3 is TGCGCCAGCAGCCAGGACGGGGTTCCAGAGACCCAGTACTTC. The encoded protein is CASSQDGVPETQYF. The chain is built from TRBV4-3 and TRBJ2-5; D is possibly TRBD2 (5 bases). V lost 3 bases and J 4 bases, leaving 12 bases between the germline ends. CDR1 and CDR2 from the germline V gene are LGHNA and YSLEER. The CDR3 length is 14 residues.

This clonotype has only a few counts. The rearrangement links TRBV7-8 to TRBJ2-5, with TRBD2 matching 9 bases. Trimming at V came to 6 bases and at J to 5 bases, leaving 7 bases not matched to a gene. Per germline, CDR1 SGHVS and CDR2 FQNEAQ. This CDR3 spans 14 amino acids. The CDR3 is CASSSSGAAETQYF. The CDR3 region has the DNA TGTGCCAGCAGTTCTAGCGGGGCGGCGGAGACCCAGTACTTC.

CDR3 in amino acids: CAITREDRGYEQYF. Written as DNA, the CDR3 is TGTGCCATCACCCGAGAGGACAGGGGCTACGAGCAGTACTTC. This chain connects TRBV10-3 to TRBJ2-7; 9 positions match TRBD1. The CDR3 spans 14 residues. Per the germline V gene, CDR1 is ENHRY and CDR2 is SYGVKD. Trimming removed 7 bases from V and 3 bases from J; junction bases left unmatched: 7.

A few counts support this clonotype. The CDR3 spells CSARKAGGTYNEQFF. The CDR3 coding sequence is TGCAGTGCTAGAAAAGCGGGGGGAACCTACAATGAGCAGTTCTTC. J is TRBJ2-1 and V is TRBV20-1; 9 positions match TRBD2. With V trimmed by 2 bases and J by 2 bases, 4 bases remained unmatched. Germline V gene data show CDR1 as DFQATT and CDR2 as SNEGSKA (reference sequence). The CDR3 runs to 15 residues.

This clonotype showed up just a few times. This chain connects TRBV12-3 or TRBV12-4 to TRBJ1-5; the D is unclear. V gave up 3 bases and J gave up 1 base, with 10 bases separating them. The CDR3 covers 15 residues. The CDR3 sequence is CASSLEEQSNQPQHF. CDR3 nucleotides: TGTGCCAGCAGTTTGGAGGAACAGAGCAATCAGCCCCAGCATTTT.

V and J are TRBV7-9 and TRBJ2-2; D is undetermined. V lost 7 bases and J 1 base, leaving 16 bases between the germline ends. The CDR3 is 16 amino acids. The germline V gene encodes CDR1 SEHNR and CDR2 FQNEAQ (reference sequence). The CDR3 protein is CASTPRRQKNTGELFF. CDR3 in DNA: TGTGCCAGCACCCCGCGTAGGCAGAAGAACACCGGGGAGCTGTTTTTT.

This clonotype was counted only a few times. V and J are TRBV27 and TRBJ1-2, with D tentatively TRBD1 (5 bases). CDR1 is MNHEY, CDR2 SMNVEV, per germline (reference sequence). V was shortened by 6 bases and J by 2 bases, with 13 bases between the two germline ends. This CDR3 is built from 14 residues. CDR3 sequence (DNA): TGTGCCAGCAGGCCGCAGGGTAGCAACTATGGCTACACCTTC. Protein sequence: CASRPQGSNYGYTF.

This clonotype was detected many times. The genes are TRBV6-1 and TRBJ1-2; D is perhaps TRBD1 (6 bases). The CDR3 runs 14 residues. V shed 1 base and J shed 7 bases, with 13 bases lying between them. Germline V gene sequence: CDR1 MNHNS, CDR2 SASEGT. The CDR3 DNA follows: TGTGCCAGCAGTGAAGTCCCAGGGGCATCTGGCTACACCTTC. Its translation is CASSEVPGASGYTF.

This chain joins TRBV7-9 and TRBJ2-1; 8 bases line up with TRBD2. Germline CDR1 SEHNR, CDR2 FQNEAQ (reference sequence). V lost 5 bases, J lost 3 bases, and 9 bases stayed unmatched. This CDR3 region has 16 residues. The CDR3 bases are TGTGCCAGCAGCGGAGAAGCGGGGGCCAACTACAATGAGCAGTTCTTC. Translated: CASSGEAGANYNEQFF.

This clonotype was counted a few times. The chain employs TRBV4-2 and TRBJ2-7, with TRBD2 identical over 9 bases. CDR1 LGHNA and CDR2 YNFKEQ come from the germline V gene. V lost 0 bases to trimming and J lost 5 bases; unmatched junction nucleotides: 5. The CDR3 is made up of 15 amino acids. The CDR3 is CASSQETSGFNEQYF. CDR3 coding DNA: TGTGCCAGCAGCCAAGAAACTAGCGGGTTCAACGAGCAGTACTTC.

This clonotype was recorded many times. The J gene is TRBJ2-1, the V gene TRBV7-2, with no clear D. The germline CDR1 and CDR2 sequences are SGHTA and FQGNSA. There are 12 residues in the CDR3. V was clipped by 0 bases and J by 7 bases, with 4 bases between them. The CDR3 DNA sequence: TGTGCCAGCAGCTTAGCCATGAATGAGCAGTTCTTC. As protein: CASSLAMNEQFF.

This clonotype was detected ten times or more. The V and J genes are TRBV5-6 and TRBJ2-1; 10 bases line up with TRBD2. The V gene's germline CDR1 is SGHDT and CDR2 YYEEEE. The J segment lost 0 bases and the V segment lost 5 bases, leaving 8 bases of the junction unmatched. The CDR3 loop spans 17 amino acids. CDR3 region: CASRRGSGGSSYNEQFF. The CDR3, as DNA: TGTGCCAGCAGGAGGGGTAGCGGGGGGAGCTCCTACAATGAGCAGTTCTTC.

This clonotype occurred many times. This chain uses TRBV5-1 with TRBJ2-7; no clear D gene. The ends were cut back, 0 bases at V and 2 bases at J, with 15 bases in the middle. Germline V gene data show CDR1 as SGHRS and CDR2 as YFSETQ. The CDR3 spans 16 residues. DNA for the CDR3: TGCGCCAGCAGCTTGGGCCGGACCGACCTCCCCTACGAGCAGTACTTC. This gives the protein CASSLGRTDLPYEQYF.

The chain is built from TRBV5-1 and TRBJ2-6, with 10 bases lining up with TRBD1. CDR3 size: 17 residues. V lost 5 bases to trimming and J lost 2 bases; unmatched junction nucleotides: 7. Germline values: CDR1 SGHRS, CDR2 YFSETQ. The CDR3 sequence: CASSFDRGLTGANVLTF. The CDR3 DNA sequence: TGCGCCAGCAGTTTCGACAGGGGGCTAACTGGGGCCAACGTCCTGACTTTC.

This clonotype has at least ten counts. This CDR3 is CASSFGLAGAGETQYF. The CDR3 bases are TGTGCCAGCAGCTTTGGACTAGCGGGGGCCGGGGAGACCCAGTACTTC. The rearrangement joins TRBV7-3 to TRBJ2-5; 13 nucleotides agree with TRBD2. Germline V gene data show CDR1 as SGHTA and CDR2 as FQGTGA. The CDR3 has 16 residues. J gave up 5 bases and V 3 bases, and 6 bases lay outside the gene matches.

V and J are TRBV29-1 and TRBJ1-2; D is perhaps TRBD1 (6 bases). V was pared by 6 bases and J by 8 bases, with 19 bases between. Germline CDR1 SQVTM, CDR2 ANQGSEA. The CDR3 covers 13 residues. Here the CDR3 reads CSVRVPTGGGYTF. Here the CDR3 DNA reads TGCAGCGTGCGAGTTCCGACAGGAGGCGGCTACACCTTC. The complete variable domain, with remaining parts taken from reference TRBV29-1 and TRBJ1-2, reads SAVISQKPSRDICQRGTSLTIQCQVDSQVTMMFWYRQQPGQSLTLIATANQGSEATYESGFVIDKFPISRPNLTFSTLTVSNMSPEDSSIYLCSVRVPTGGGYTFGSGTRLTVV.